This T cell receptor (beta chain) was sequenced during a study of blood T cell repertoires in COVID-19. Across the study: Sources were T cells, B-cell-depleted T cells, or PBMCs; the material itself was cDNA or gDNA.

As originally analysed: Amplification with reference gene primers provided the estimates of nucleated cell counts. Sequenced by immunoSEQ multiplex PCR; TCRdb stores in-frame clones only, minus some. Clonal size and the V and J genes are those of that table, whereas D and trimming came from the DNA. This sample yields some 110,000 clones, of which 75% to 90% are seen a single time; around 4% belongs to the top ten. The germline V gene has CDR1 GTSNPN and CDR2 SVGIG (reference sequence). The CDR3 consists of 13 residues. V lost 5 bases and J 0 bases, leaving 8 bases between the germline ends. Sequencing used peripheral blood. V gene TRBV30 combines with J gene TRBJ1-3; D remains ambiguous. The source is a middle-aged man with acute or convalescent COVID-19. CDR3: CAWGTVSGNTIYF. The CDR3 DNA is TGTGCCTGGGGTACAGTCTCTGGAAACACCATATATTTT.